The clone carrying this T cell receptor (beta chain) has only a few counts. The antigen is undetermined. The CDR3 is 13 residues long. V shed 6 bases, J shed 6 bases, and the junction held 7 bases outside the gene matches. The V gene's germline CDR1 is SGHDT and CDR2 YYEEEE. This entry is derived from a study of cytomegalovirus exposure and HLA in healthy donors. Broader study findings: An analysis was carried out at a later point. It showed that HLA-associated TCR beta chains were more clonally expanded than equally common non-associated chains.

A multiplex PCR was run with 60 Vbeta primers and 13 Jbeta primers. Only in-frame clones appear in the TCRdb table, and some are missing; sequencing was by immunoSEQ multiplex PCR. The table has approximately 180,000 clones, around 84% seen once; the top ten hold 1.7%. The receptor was isolated from a woman aged 18-30 years in good health and CMV-seronegative. Sequencing was done on a sample of PBMCs. The chain is built from TRBV5-6 and TRBJ2-7; TRBD1 matches 9 bases. CDR3 nucleotides: TGTGCCAGCACCCAGCGGACAGGGGCCGAGCAGTACTTC. This translates into CASTQRTGAEQYF. Supplemented by reference TRBV5-6 and TRBJ2-7, the full variable domain reads DAGVTQSPTHLIKTRGQQVTLRCSPKSGHDTVSWYQQALGQGPQFIFQYYEEEERQRGNFPDRFSGHQFPNYSSELNVNALLLGDSALYLCASTQRTGAEQYFGPGTRLTVT.